Listed here are 15 T cell receptor beta chains from one sample, sequenced in a study of CD8 T cells in Susac syndrome. Reverse transcription of roughly 0.45 to 1 ug RNA used random hexamers. TCRdb redid the calling of the immunoSEQ multiplex PCR reads with MiXCR, one entry per CDR3 protein. The sample lists some 300,000 distinct CDR3 sequences; 75% to 90% were seen once. Sequencing input: CD8+ T cells from PBMCs. These receptors came from a human donor with multiple sclerosis.

The chain has TRBV27 and TRBJ2-7, with a possible D match to TRBD1 (6 bases). Trimming took off 5 bases at V and 6 bases at J, with 17 bases between the two ends. The length of the CDR3 is 14 residues. CDR1 MNHEY and CDR2 SMNVEV come from the germline V gene (reference sequence). The CDR3 DNA reads TGTGCCAGCAGTCCTGGGACAACTCGGGCCGAGCAGTACTTC. Translated: CASSPGTTRAEQYF.

The chain carries TRBV29-1 and TRBJ2-1; TRBD1 or TRBD2 may be the D gene (7 bases each). V shed 5 bases and J shed 4 bases, with 12 bases lying between them. The CDR3 totals 13 residues. Germline lookup yields CDR1 SQVTM and CDR2 ANQGSEA. The CDR3 sequence is CSVQGEGYNEQFF. The CDR3 DNA sequence: TGCAGCGTTCAGGGGGAGGGTTACAATGAGCAGTTCTTC.

This chain links TRBV9 with TRBJ2-1, with TRBD2 matching 11 bases. Germline values: CDR1 SGDLS, CDR2 YYNGEE. This CDR3 has 14 amino acids. Trimming cost V 6 bases and J 7 bases; bases outside gene matches: 6. The CDR3 sequence is CASTAGTSGNEQFF. As DNA, the CDR3 is TGTGCCAGCACCGCCGGGACTAGCGGTAATGAGCAGTTCTTC.

The CDR3 DNA reads as TGTGCCAGCAGTTGGGGACTAGCGGGGGGAACTCCCACAGATACGCAGTATTTT. It yields the protein CASSWGLAGGTPTDTQYF. The rearrangement uses TRBV25-1 and TRBJ2-3, with 15 bases identical to TRBD2. This CDR3 has 18 residues. The V gene end was trimmed by 5 bases and the J gene end by 2 bases; junction bases not matched to a gene: 8. CDR1 is MGHDK and CDR2 is SYGVNS in the germline V gene.

This chain uses TRBV7-6 with TRBJ2-7; no definite D call. The ends were cut back, 4 bases at V and 3 bases at J, with 13 bases in the middle. The CDR3 totals 14 residues. Germline loops: CDR1 SGHVS, CDR2 FNYEAQ. CDR3 protein: CASSSRGVGYEQYF. Written as DNA, the CDR3 is TGTGCCAGCAGCTCGCGTGGGGTTGGCTACGAGCAGTACTTC.

The CDR3 loop reads CASTTPGAFNGKAKNIQYF. Written as DNA, the CDR3 is TGTGCCAGCACAACACCAGGGGCTTTTAATGGAAAGGCCAAAAACATTCAGTACTTC. The V call is TRBV6-1, the J call TRBJ2-4; TRBD1 is a possible D gene (6 bases). Trimming removed 7 bases at V and 1 base at J, with 26 bases between. The CDR3 consists of 19 residues. The germline CDR1 and CDR2 sequences are MNHNS and SASEGT.

This rearrangement joins TRBV6-6 to TRBJ2-7; D gene uncertain. V was shortened by 5 bases and J by 6 bases, with 20 bases between the two germline ends. The CDR3 has 15 residues. Germline assignment: CDR1 MNHNY and CDR2 SVGAGI (reference sequence). The CDR3: CASSPPPATAGEQYF. The CDR3 nucleotides are TGTGCCAGCAGTCCCCCCCCAGCGACGGCCGGCGAGCAGTACTTC.

The chain joins TRBV12-3 or TRBV12-4 to TRBJ2-5; D is possibly TRBD1 (8 bases). The V end was cut by 6 bases, the J end by 7 bases, with 24 bases between. The CDR3 runs 16 residues. As DNA, the CDR3 is TGTGCCAGCAGGGGGCCGCAACAGGGGGTAGCGGGGACCCAGTACTTC. This encodes CASRGPQQGVAGTQYF.

CDR3 in DNA: TGTGCCAGCAGTTACGGCTTCGGGACTCCATCGTACGAGCAGTACTTC. Translating gives CASSYGFGTPSYEQYF. V gene TRBV6-2 or TRBV6-3 combines with J gene TRBJ2-7, with TRBD2 as a possible D gene (6 bases). The CDR3 is 16 residues long. CDR1 and CDR2 (germline): MNHEY, SVGEGT. Trimming removed 2 bases from V and 4 bases from J, with 18 bases in between.

J is TRBJ1-1 and V is TRBV4-1; 7 bases map to TRBD1. Germline V gene lookup returns CDR1 MGHRA and CDR2 YSYEKL. The CDR3 contains 14 residues. The junction had 4 bases not matched to a gene; V was cut back by 0 bases and J by 6 bases. In DNA, the CDR3 is TGCGCCAGCAGCCAAGAGTGGCAGGGGGCTGAAGCTTTCTTT. This codes for CASSQEWQGAEAFF.

The chain is built from TRBV30 and TRBJ2-7; 10 bases fit TRBD2. The CDR3 has 13 residues. Trimming took 7 bases from V and 5 from J; bases not matched to a gene: 8. CDR1 GTSNPN and CDR2 SVGIG come from the germline V gene (reference sequence). The CDR3 sequence is CASEAGGPDEQYF. The CDR3 DNA follows: TGTGCCTCCGAAGCGGGGGGGCCTGACGAGCAGTACTTC.

The table lists this clonotype with a count of one. This chain joins TRBV7-2 and TRBJ2-4; unclear D gene. The V end was cut by 8 bases, the J end by 3 bases, with 14 bases between. Germline V lookup: CDR1 SGHTA, CDR2 FQGNSA. There are 14 residues in the CDR3. The CDR3 DNA sequence: TGTGCCAGCGTTCCCGACCCTGACAAAAACATTCAGTACTTC. It yields the protein CASVPDPDKNIQYF. Complete variable domain (other parts from reference TRBV7-2 and TRBJ2-4): GAGVSQSPSNKVTEKGKDVELRCDPISGHTALYWYRQSLGQGLEFLIYFQGNSAPDKSGLPSDRFSAERTGGSVSTLTIQRTQQEDSAVYLCASVPDPDKNIQYFGAGTRLSVL.

This clonotype has just a few counts. This sequence joins TRBV6-1 and TRBJ2-6, with D perhaps given as TRBD1 or TRBD2 (5 bases each). Trimming took off 4 bases at V and 0 bases at J, with 7 bases between the two ends. The germline gives CDR1 MNHNS, CDR2 SASEGT. The CDR3 is made up of 15 amino acids. The CDR3 DNA is TGTGCCAGCAGTGGGGACCTCTCTGGGGCCAACGTCCTGACTTTC. Translating it yields CASSGDLSGANVLTF.

V and J are TRBV6-1 and TRBJ1-2, with D possibly matching TRBD1 (5 bases). This CDR3 has 16 residues. Germline V gene data show CDR1 as MNHNS and CDR2 as SASEGT. V lost 0 bases to trimming and J lost 5 bases, with 16 bases between them. CDR3 protein: CASSEAEGGAAYGYTF. The CDR3 nucleotides are TGTGCCAGCAGTGAAGCCGAAGGAGGGGCAGCTTATGGCTACACCTTC.

J is TRBJ2-7 and V is TRBV7-2, with TRBD2 matching over 7 bases. The CDR3 runs 14 residues. Germline CDR1 and CDR2: SGHTA and FQGNSA. V shed 3 bases, J shed 6 bases, and the junction held 8 bases outside the gene matches. CDR3 sequence: CASSLGDYPLEQYF. In DNA form, the CDR3 reads TGTGCCAGCAGCTTGGGGGACTACCCTCTCGAGCAGTACTTC.